The 16 T cell receptor beta chains below were found in one sample sequenced in a study of blood T cell repertoires in COVID-19. TCRdb keeps only in-frame clones here, not all; method: immunoSEQ multiplex PCR. The sample carries about 29,000 clones, around 85% recorded once. The sample comprised peripheral blood. Receptors were obtained from a woman of 80 years or more with COVID-19, enrolled during active disease.

The chain links TRBV6-5 to TRBJ1-6; D call uncertain. Germline V gene data show CDR1 as MNHEY and CDR2 as SVGAGI. The CDR3 loop spans 15 amino acids. Trimming cost V 1 base and J 5 bases, with 9 bases left between them. CDR3 DNA: TGTGCCAGCAGTTACTTCGATAGCAATAATTCACCCCTCCACTTT. This gives the protein CASSYFDSNNSPLHF.

This clone has a single count. The chain links TRBV5-1 to TRBJ1-3; a weak D match, TRBD1 (6 bases). The CDR3 has 14 residues. V was pared by 0 bases and J by 8 bases, with 12 bases between. Germline lookup yields CDR1 SGHRS and CDR2 YFSETQ. CDR3 bases: TGCGCCAGCAGCTTGGACAGGGATTCGGACACCATATATTTT. It specifies CASSLDRDSDTIYF. The full variable domain, in which reference TRBV5-1 and TRBJ1-3 provide the parts outside the CDR3, is KAGVTQTPRYLIKTRGQQVTLSCSPISGHRSVSWYQQTPGQGLQFLFEYFSETQRNKGNFPGRFSGRQFSNSRSEMNVSTLELGDSALYLCASSLDRDSDTIYFGEGSWLTVV.

The chain uses TRBV6-5 and TRBJ2-7; tentatively, D is TRBD2 (7 bases). Deletions cut 8 bases from V and 4 bases from J, with 15 bases between. The CDR3 spans 13 residues. Germline V gives CDR1 MNHEY, CDR2 SVGAGI. The CDR3 sequence: CASGRGAWYEQYF. CDR3 in DNA: TGTGCCAGCGGGAGGGGGGCCTGGTACGAGCAGTACTTC.

This clone was seen once. In DNA form, the CDR3 reads TGTGCCAGTATTCGGGGGGCAGTGACCGTGAACACTGAAGCTTTCTTT. It is translated as CASIRGAVTVNTEAFF. The chain employs TRBV19 and TRBJ1-1; possibly TRBD1 for D (6 bases). V lost 7 bases and J 0 bases, leaving 18 bases between the germline ends. Germline V gene sequence: CDR1 LNHDA, CDR2 SQIVND (reference sequence). This CDR3 contains 16 residues.

The V gene is TRBV19, the J gene TRBJ2-7; D is uncertain. V was shortened by 2 bases and J by 0 bases, with 14 bases between the two germline ends. Per germline, CDR1 LNHDA and CDR2 SQIVND (reference sequence). This CDR3 region has 16 residues. The CDR3 reads CASSIRSNSISYEQYF. CDR3 bases: TGTGCCAGTAGTATAAGGTCGAACAGCATCTCCTACGAGCAGTACTTC.

The genes are TRBV11-2 and TRBJ2-7; possible D gene TRBD2, 5 bases. The germline V gene has CDR1 SGHAT and CDR2 FQNNGV. The CDR3 is made up of 12 amino acids. V was clipped by 3 bases and J by 4 bases, with 7 bases between them. DNA for the CDR3: TGTGCCAGCAGCTTCGGGGTTTACGAGCAGTACTTC. This codes for CASSFGVYEQYF.

This rearrangement joins TRBV18 to TRBJ2-1; 9 bases are shared with TRBD2. J lost 1 base, V lost 3 bases, and 4 bases had no gene match. From germline, CDR1 is KGHSH and CDR2 LQKENI. The CDR3 has 16 residues. CDR3 bases: TGTGCCAGCTCACCTTCGACTAGCGGATCCTACAATGAGCAGTTCTTC. It yields the protein CASSPSTSGSYNEQFF.

The CDR3 sequence: CAIGRDRNTGELFF. The CDR3 DNA is TGTGCCATCGGAAGGGACAGGAACACCGGGGAGCTGTTTTTT. The chain couples TRBV10-3 to TRBJ2-2, with 7 nucleotides matching TRBD1. Germline CDR1 and CDR2: ENHRY and SYGVKD. V lost 8 bases and J lost 1; bases outside the gene matches: 4. CDR3 size: 14 residues.

J is TRBJ1-2 and V is TRBV19; a weak D match, TRBD1 (5 bases). The CDR3 has 13 amino acids. Trimming removed 6 bases at V and 7 bases at J, with 15 bases between. The germline gives CDR1 LNHDA, CDR2 SQIVND (reference sequence). CDR3 sequence: CASSQGRIGGYTF. In DNA form, the CDR3 reads TGTGCCAGTAGCCAGGGAAGGATAGGTGGCTACACCTTC.

This clone has a handful of counts. V usage is TRBV24-1 and J usage is TRBJ2-2; 8 bases are shared with TRBD1. V gave up 3 bases and J gave up 6 bases; unmatched junction bases: 5. The CDR3 consists of 15 residues. CDR1 KGHDR and CDR2 SFDVKD come from the germline V gene. CDR3 in DNA: TGTGCCACCAGTGATCCGCGGACAGGGTCCGGGGAGCTGTTTTTT. Translation gives CATSDPRTGSGELFF.

This clone appeared a few times. The gene calls are TRBV9 and TRBJ2-5; 12 nucleotides agree with TRBD2. V shed 0 bases, J shed 3 bases, and the junction held 0 bases outside the gene matches. This CDR3 contains 15 residues. The germline gives CDR1 SGDLS, CDR2 YYNGEE. The CDR3 protein is CASSVGLAGEETQYF. The CDR3, as DNA: TGTGCCAGCAGCGTAGGACTAGCGGGGGAAGAGACCCAGTACTTC.

The rearrangement uses TRBV6-5 and TRBJ1-2, with 7 bases matching TRBD1. V was pared by 5 bases and J by 8 bases, with 14 bases of the junction left unmatched. There are 15 residues in the CDR3. CDR1 MNHEY and CDR2 SVGAGI come from the germline V gene. In nucleotides, the CDR3 is TGTGCCAGCAGTACCCGTACAGGGGACGGGAGAGGCTACACCTTC. This sequence encodes CASSTRTGDGRGYTF.

The genes are TRBV5-4 and TRBJ1-4; D call uncertain. This CDR3 contains 14 residues. Germline V gives CDR1 SGHNT, CDR2 YYREEE (reference sequence). V lost 2 bases and J lost 9, with 14 bases in between. The CDR3 is CASSLDQQTKKLFF. CDR3 DNA sequence: TGTGCCAGCAGCTTAGACCAGCAGACTAAAAAACTGTTTTTT.

This chain joins TRBV5-1 and TRBJ2-7; a possible D gene is TRBD1 (6 bases). Germline lookup yields CDR1 SGHRS and CDR2 YFSETQ. V was cut by 0 bases and J by 3 bases, with 7 bases left in between. This CDR3 region has 13 residues. The CDR3 DNA follows: TGCGCCAGCAGCTTGGCAGGGGTCTACGAGCAGTACTTC. Encoded protein: CASSLAGVYEQYF.

The rearrangement uses TRBV9 and TRBJ2-7; weak D call: TRBD2 (6 bases). The CDR3 loop spans 13 amino acids. Trimming removed 4 bases from V and 5 bases from J, with 13 bases in between. Germline loops: CDR1 SGDLS, CDR2 YYNGEE. The CDR3 spells CASSLRGKDEQYF. The CDR3 DNA reads as TGTGCCAGCAGCCTGCGGGGTAAAGACGAGCAGTACTTC.

The chain links TRBV18 to TRBJ1-1; no definite D call. V lost 2 bases to trimming and J lost 3 bases, with 10 bases between them. The germline CDR1 and CDR2 sequences are KGHSH and LQKENI. The CDR3 is made up of 14 amino acids. CDR3 sequence reads: CASSPGMRDTEAFF. CDR3 in DNA: TGTGCCAGCTCACCAGGGATGCGGGACACTGAAGCTTTCTTT.